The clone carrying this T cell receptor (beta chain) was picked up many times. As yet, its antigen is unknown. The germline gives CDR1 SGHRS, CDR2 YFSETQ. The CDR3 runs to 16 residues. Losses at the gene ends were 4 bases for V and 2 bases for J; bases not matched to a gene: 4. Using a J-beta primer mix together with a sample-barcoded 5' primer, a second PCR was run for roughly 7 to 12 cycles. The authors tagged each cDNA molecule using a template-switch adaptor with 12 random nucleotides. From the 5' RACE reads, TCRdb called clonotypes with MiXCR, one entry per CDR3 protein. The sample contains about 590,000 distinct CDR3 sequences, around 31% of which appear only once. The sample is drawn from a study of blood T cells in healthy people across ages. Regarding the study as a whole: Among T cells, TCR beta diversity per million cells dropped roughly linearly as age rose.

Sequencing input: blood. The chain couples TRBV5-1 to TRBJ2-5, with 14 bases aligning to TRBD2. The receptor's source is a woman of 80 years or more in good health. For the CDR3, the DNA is TGCGCCAGCAGCGCCAGGACTAGCGGGGGGCAAGAGACCCAGTACTTC. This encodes CASSARTSGGQETQYF.